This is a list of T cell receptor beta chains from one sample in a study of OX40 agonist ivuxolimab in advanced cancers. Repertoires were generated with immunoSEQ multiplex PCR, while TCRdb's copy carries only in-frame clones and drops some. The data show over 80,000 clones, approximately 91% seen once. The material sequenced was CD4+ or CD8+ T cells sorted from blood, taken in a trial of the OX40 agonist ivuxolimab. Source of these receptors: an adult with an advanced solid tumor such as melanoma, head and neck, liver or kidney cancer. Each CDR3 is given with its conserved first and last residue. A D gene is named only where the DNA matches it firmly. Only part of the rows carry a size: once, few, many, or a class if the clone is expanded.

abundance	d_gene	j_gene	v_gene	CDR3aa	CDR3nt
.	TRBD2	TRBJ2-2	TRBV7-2	CASSSQSGRNTGELFF	TGTGCCAGCAGCTCCCAGAGCGGGAGGAACACCGGGGAGCTGTTTTTT
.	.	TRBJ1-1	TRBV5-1	CASSPDELGGTEAFF	TGCGCCAGCAGCCCGGACGAATTGGGAGGGACTGAAGCTTTCTTT
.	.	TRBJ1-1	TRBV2	CASSAGQSNTEAFF	TGTGCCAGCAGTGCCGGGCAGTCGAACACTGAAGCTTTCTTT
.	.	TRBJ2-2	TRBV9	CASSVEPRTGELFF	TGTGCCAGCAGCGTAGAACCCAGGACCGGGGAGCTGTTTTTT
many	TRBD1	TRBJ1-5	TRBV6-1	CASSEWTGLNQPQHF	TGTGCCAGCAGTGAATGGACAGGGCTTAATCAGCCCCAGCATTTT
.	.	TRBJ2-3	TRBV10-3	CAIGLRTGSADTQYF	TGTGCCATCGGCCTTCGTACAGGGAGCGCAGATACGCAGTATTTT
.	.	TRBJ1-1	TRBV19	CASSTRTGGGRAEAFF	TGTGCCAGTAGTACGCGGACGGGGGGTGGTAGGGCTGAAGCTTTCTTT
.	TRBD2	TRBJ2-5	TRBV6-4	CASSGRLAGSPWGETQYF	TGTGCCAGCAGTGGGAGACTAGCGGGCTCTCCTTGGGGGGAGACCCAGTACTTC
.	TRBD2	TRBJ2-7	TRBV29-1	CSVSATSGYEQYF	TGCAGCGTTAGTGCGACTAGCGGGTACGAGCAGTACTTC
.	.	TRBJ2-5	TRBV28	CASSSIQGVETQYF	TGTGCCAGCAGTTCAATACAGGGTGTTGAGACCCAGTACTTC
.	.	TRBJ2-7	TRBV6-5	CASSSYRGGYEQYF	TGTGCCAGCAGTTCTTACAGGGGGGGCTACGAGCAGTACTTC
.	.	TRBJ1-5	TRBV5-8	CASSLNSNQPQHF	TGTGCCAGCAGCTTGAACAGCAATCAGCCCCAGCATTTT
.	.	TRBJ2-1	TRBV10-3	CAISDGNAGANEQFF	TGTGCCATCAGTGACGGAAACGCAGGGGCAAATGAGCAGTTCTTC
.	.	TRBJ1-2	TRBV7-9	CASSDRVDSLPYGYTF	TGTGCCAGCAGCGATAGGGTGGACTCCCTTCCCTATGGCTACACCTTC
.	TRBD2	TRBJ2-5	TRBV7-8	CASSFRFGGSTFSQETQYF	TGTGCCAGCAGCTTCCGGTTTGGCGGGAGTACCTTTTCCCAAGAGACCCAGTACTTC
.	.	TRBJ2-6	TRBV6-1	CASSEANRGPPGANVLTF	TGTGCCAGCAGTGAAGCGAACCGAGGCCCCCCAGGGGCCAACGTCCTGACTTTC
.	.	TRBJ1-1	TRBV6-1	CASLDGNTEAFF	TGTGCCAGCCTGGACGGGAACACTGAAGCTTTCTTT
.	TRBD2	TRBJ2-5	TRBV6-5	CASSSLTSARTQYF	TGTGCCAGCAGTTCCCTGACTAGCGCCAGGACCCAGTACTTC
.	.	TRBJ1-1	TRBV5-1	CASSPLGENTEAFF	TGCGCCAGCAGCCCTCTAGGGGAGAACACTGAAGCTTTCTTT
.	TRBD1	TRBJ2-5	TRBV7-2	CASSPAGQGARETQYF	TGTGCCAGCAGTCCAGCGGGACAGGGGGCCCGCGAGACCCAGTACTTC
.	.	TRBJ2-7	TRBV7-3	CASSLAGDSYEQYF	TGTGCCAGCAGCTTAGCAGGGGACTCCTACGAGCAGTACTTC
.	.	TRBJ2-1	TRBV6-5	CASRHRTAPNEQFF	TGTGCCAGCAGGCACCGGACTGCTCCGAATGAGCAGTTCTTC
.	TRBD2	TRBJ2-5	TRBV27	CASSYLGTSGRATETQYF	TGTGCCAGCAGTTACCTCGGGACTAGCGGGAGGGCCACAGAGACCCAGTACTTC
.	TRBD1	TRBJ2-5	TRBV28	CASSDPGQPETQYF	TGTGCCAGCAGTGACCCGGGACAGCCAGAGACCCAGTACTTC
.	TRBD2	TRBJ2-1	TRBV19	CASSIGTSGFLSNEQFF	TGTGCCAGTAGTATCGGGACTAGCGGGTTTCTCAGCAATGAGCAGTTCTTC
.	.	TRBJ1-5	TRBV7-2	CASSLMGVGNQPQHF	TGTGCCAGCAGCTTAATGGGGGTGGGCAATCAGCCCCAGCATTTT
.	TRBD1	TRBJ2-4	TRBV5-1	CASSLDLGTASRYIQYF	TGCGCCAGCAGCTTGGATCTAGGGACAGCATCTAGGTACATTCAGTACTTC
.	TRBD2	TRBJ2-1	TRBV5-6	CASSLARLAGGSDEQFF	TGTGCCAGCAGCTTGGCGAGGCTAGCGGGAGGGTCGGATGAGCAGTTCTTC
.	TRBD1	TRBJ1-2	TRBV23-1	CASTEPGQVANYGYTF	TGCGCCAGCACCGAACCGGGACAGGTGGCTAACTATGGCTACACCTTC
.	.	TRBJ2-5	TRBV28	CASTLSVGSETQYF	TGTGCCAGCACCCTATCCGTCGGATCAGAGACCCAGTACTTC
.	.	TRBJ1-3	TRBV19	CASSMQGNSGNTIYF	TGTGCCAGTAGTATGCAGGGAAACTCTGGAAACACCATATATTTT
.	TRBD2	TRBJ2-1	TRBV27	CASRASGILSYNEQFF	TGTGCCAGCAGAGCTAGCGGTATACTCTCCTACAATGAGCAGTTCTTC
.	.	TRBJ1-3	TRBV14	CASSQVGVGNTIYF	TGTGCCAGCAGCCAAGTTGGGGTCGGAAACACCATATATTTT
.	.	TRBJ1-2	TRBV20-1	CSAMDIYTF	TGCAGTGCTATGGACATCTACACCTTC
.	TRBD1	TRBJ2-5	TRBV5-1	CASSGNRGGETQYF	TGCGCCAGCAGCGGAAACAGGGGCGGCGAGACCCAGTACTTC
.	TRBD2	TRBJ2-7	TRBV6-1	CASSALSSGVSSYEQYF	TGTGCCAGCAGTGCACTATCTAGCGGGGTTAGCTCCTACGAGCAGTACTTC
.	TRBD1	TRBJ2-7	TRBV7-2	CASSLTGDYEQYF	TGTGCCAGCAGCTTGACAGGGGACTACGAGCAGTACTTC
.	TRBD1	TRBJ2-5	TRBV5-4	CASRSGQGKTQYF	TGTGCCAGCAGATCGGGACAGGGGAAGACCCAGTACTTC
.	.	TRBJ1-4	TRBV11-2	CASSLTGMEKLFF	TGTGCCAGCAGCCTAACAGGGATGGAAAAACTGTTTTTT
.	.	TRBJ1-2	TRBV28	CASKSNYGYTF	TGTGCCAGCAAGTCTAACTATGGCTACACCTTC
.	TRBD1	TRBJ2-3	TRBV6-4	CASSQGPGGSDTQYF	TGTGCCAGCAGTCAGGGACCAGGGGGCTCAGATACGCAGTATTTT
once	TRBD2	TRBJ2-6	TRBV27	CAGWGGEISGANVLTF	TGTGCCGGATGGGGAGGGGAGATCTCTGGGGCCAACGTCCTGACTTTC
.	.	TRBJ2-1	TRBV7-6	CASSLSAAGYSSYNEQFF	TGTGCCAGCAGCTTATCGGCAGCTGGATACAGCTCCTACAATGAGCAGTTCTTC
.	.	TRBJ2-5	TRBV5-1	CASSQLASQETQYF	TGCGCCAGCAGCCAACTAGCATCCCAAGAGACCCAGTACTTC
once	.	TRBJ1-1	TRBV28	CASSRNQNTEAFF	TGTGCCAGCAGCCGTAACCAGAACACTGAAGCTTTCTTT
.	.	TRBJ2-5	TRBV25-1	CASSDPARGGETQYF	TGTGCCAGCAGTGACCCCGCGCGGGGAGGCGAGACCCAGTACTTC